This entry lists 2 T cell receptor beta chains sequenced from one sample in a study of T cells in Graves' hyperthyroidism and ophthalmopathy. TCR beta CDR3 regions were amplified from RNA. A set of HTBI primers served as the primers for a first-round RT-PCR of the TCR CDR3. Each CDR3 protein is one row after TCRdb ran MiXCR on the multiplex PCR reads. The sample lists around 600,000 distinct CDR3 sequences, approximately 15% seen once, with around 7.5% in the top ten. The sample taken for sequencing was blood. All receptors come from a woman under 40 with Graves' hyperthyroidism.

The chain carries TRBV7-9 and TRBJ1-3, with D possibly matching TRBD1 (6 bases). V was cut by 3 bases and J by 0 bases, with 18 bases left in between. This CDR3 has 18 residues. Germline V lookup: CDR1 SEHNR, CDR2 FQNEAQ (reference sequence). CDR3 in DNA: TGTGCCAGCAGCTTGCGGGAGACAGGAGTTTTCTCTGGAAACACCATATATTTT. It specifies CASSLRETGVFSGNTIYF.

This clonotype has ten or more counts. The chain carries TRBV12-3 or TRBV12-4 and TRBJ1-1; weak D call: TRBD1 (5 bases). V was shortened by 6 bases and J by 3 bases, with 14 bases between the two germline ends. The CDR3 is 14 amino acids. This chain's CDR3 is CASRGEGRYTEAFF. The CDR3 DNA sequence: TGTGCCAGCAGGGGGGAGGGTCGGTACACTGAAGCTTTCTTT.